Shown below are 27 T cell receptor beta chains from a single sample sequenced in a study of OX40 agonist ivuxolimab in advanced cancers. Measured with immunoSEQ multiplex PCR; TCRdb has only the in-frame clones, and not every one. This sample has over 20,000 clones, with almost 85% found just once. The specimen was CD4+ or CD8+ T cells sorted from blood, collected in a trial of the OX40 agonist ivuxolimab. The receptor source for this set is an adult with an advanced solid tumor such as melanoma, head and neck, liver or kidney cancer.

Notes on this clone: One end of the junction fails to match germline, which may point to a read error. The chain uses TRBV7-8 and TRBJ1-5, with a weak D call TRBD1 (6 bases). CDR3 length equals 16 residues. Germline V lookup: CDR1 SGHVS, CDR2 FQNEAQ. The CDR3 region is CASRLTKAQGLQPQHF. Here the CDR3 DNA reads TGTGCCAGCCGCTTAACGAAGGCCCAGGGGCTACAGCCCCAGCATTTT.

A single count supports this clone. The chain recombines TRBV6-1 with TRBJ2-7; 10 bases align to TRBD1. This CDR3 spans 14 amino acids. With 7 bases clipped from V and 3 bases from J, the junction kept 6 bases outside the gene matches. CDR1 is MNHNS and CDR2 is SASEGT in the germline V gene. In nucleotides, the CDR3 is TGTGCCAGCACCCCGACAGGGGGCTACTACGAGCAGTACTTC. Amino acids: CASTPTGGYYEQYF.

This clone occurred once. The chain is built from TRBV19 and TRBJ1-1; no definite D call. Germline lookup yields CDR1 LNHDA and CDR2 SQIVND (reference sequence). This CDR3 contains 16 residues. V was clipped by 7 bases and J by 1 base, with 19 bases between them. The CDR3 nucleotides read TGTGCCAGTAACCTCCCGGGAGGCGATCCGAACACTGAAGCTTTCTTT. Residues: CASNLPGGDPNTEAFF.

The J gene is TRBJ2-6, the V gene TRBV5-6; D is perhaps TRBD2 (5 bases). The CDR3 has 15 residues. Trimming shortened V by 1 base and J by 3 bases, and 8 bases separated the two germline ends. Germline V CDR1 and CDR2: SGHDT, YYEEEE. The CDR3: CASSLLGVGANVLTF. CDR3 bases: TGTGCCAGCAGCTTGCTGGGAGTTGGGGCCAACGTCCTGACTTTC. Combining the CDR3 with reference TRBV5-6 and TRBJ2-6 gives the whole variable domain DAGVTQSPTHLIKTRGQQVTLRCSPKSGHDTVSWYQQALGQGPQFIFQYYEEEERQRGNFPDRFSGHQFPNYSSELNVNALLLGDSALYLCASSLLGVGANVLTFGAGSRLTVL.

This rearrangement joins TRBV2 to TRBJ1-5; TRBD1 matches at 9 bases. The germline CDR1 and CDR2 sequences are SNHLY and FYNNEI. The ends lost 5 bases at V and 7 bases at J; junction bases unmatched: 9. The CDR3 has 15 amino acids. The CDR3 bases are TGTGCCAGCAGTACCACCGGGACAGGGTGGCAGCCCCAGCATTTT. Translated, it gives CASSTTGTGWQPQHF.

The chain joins TRBV11-3 to TRBJ2-2; D perhaps matches TRBD1 (5 bases). Germline CDR1 is SGHNT and CDR2 is YENEEA. The CDR3 has 13 residues. Deletions cut 1 base from V and 7 bases from J, with 7 bases between. As DNA, the CDR3 is TGTGCCAGCAGCTTAGGGGGCGGCGGGGAGCTGTTTTTT. It translates to CASSLGGGGELFF.

V gene TRBV7-9 combines with J gene TRBJ2-7, with D perhaps matching TRBD1 (6 bases). With 1 base removed from V and 5 bases from J, the gap between germline ends came to 15 bases. This CDR3 contains 15 residues. CDR1 is SEHNR and CDR2 is FQNEAQ in the germline V gene (reference sequence). CDR3 in amino acids: CASSLVQGFGDEQYF. CDR3 bases: TGTGCCAGCAGCTTAGTCCAGGGGTTCGGGGACGAGCAGTACTTC.

V is TRBV21-1 and J is TRBJ1-2. TRBV21-1 is tagged as a pseudogene. This CDR3 has 18 residues. The CDR3 is CASIQQGKKGGGDYGYTF. CDR3 coding DNA: TGTGCCAGCATCCAACAGGGAAAGAAAGGAGGGGGTGACTATGGCTACACCTTC.

This chain connects TRBV7-8 to TRBJ2-6; D perhaps matches TRBD1 (6 bases). V lost 1 base to trimming and J lost 0 bases, with 10 bases between them. The CDR3 is 17 residues long. Germline assignment: CDR1 SGHVS and CDR2 FQNEAQ. Written as DNA, the CDR3 is TGTGCCAGCAGCTTAGGGACACAGGGCTCTGGGGCCAACGTCCTGACTTTC. It yields the protein CASSLGTQGSGANVLTF. The full variable domain, rest sourced from reference TRBV7-8 and TRBJ2-6, is GAGVSQSPRYKVAKRGQDVALRCDPISGHVSLFWYQQALGQGPEFLTYFQNEAQLDKSGLPSDRFFAERPEGSVSTLKIQRTQQEDSAVYLCASSLGTQGSGANVLTFGAGSRLTVL.

V and J are TRBV27 and TRBJ1-2; D possibly corresponds to TRBD1 (5 bases). The V and J ends lost 8 bases and 4 bases respectively, with 20 bases between them. This CDR3 is 15 amino acids long. The germline CDR1 and CDR2 sequences are MNHEY and SMNVEV (reference sequence). For the CDR3, the DNA is TGTGCCAGCTCCCCCGAAGGGGTGGGTAGCTATGGCTACACCTTC. Protein: CASSPEGVGSYGYTF.

V gene TRBV7-3 combines with J gene TRBJ2-1; no clear D gene. The V gene's germline CDR1 is SGHTA and CDR2 FQGTGA. The CDR3 covers 18 residues. V was trimmed by 2 bases and J by 0 bases, leaving 17 bases between them. In nucleotides, the CDR3 is TGTGCCAGCAGCTTATCCCCCCGAGCAGAGAGCTCCTACAATGAGCAGTTCTTC. Residues: CASSLSPRAESSYNEQFF.

The chain joins TRBV6-7 to TRBJ2-5; 10 nucleotides align to TRBD2. TRBV6-7 is placed among ORFs of uncertain function. Trimming at V came to 7 bases and at J to 5 bases, leaving 7 bases not matched to a gene. This CDR3 has 14 residues. The CDR3 sequence is CASIQAGGRETQYF. The CDR3, as DNA: TGTGCCAGCATCCAAGCGGGAGGGAGGGAGACCCAGTACTTC.

V is TRBV28 and J is TRBJ2-1; TRBD1 aligns across 7 bases. The CDR3 has 15 residues. V lost 6 bases to trimming and J lost 5 bases; unmatched junction nucleotides: 10. In germline, CDR1 is MDHEN, CDR2 SYDVKM. This chain's CDR3 is CASRLRQGGDNEQFF. CDR3 DNA: TGTGCCAGCAGACTTAGACAGGGTGGAGACAATGAGCAGTTCTTC.

The rearrangement uses TRBV10-1 and TRBJ2-3, with 9 bases aligning to TRBD1. The V gene's germline CDR1 is WNHNN and CDR2 SYGVQD (reference sequence). J gave up 5 bases and V 6 bases, and 6 bases lay outside the gene matches. The CDR3 is 14 residues long. The CDR3 region is CASSGDRELDTQYF. As DNA, the CDR3 is TGCGCCAGCAGCGGGGACAGGGAATTAGATACGCAGTATTTT.

The V and J genes are TRBV6-5 and TRBJ2-7; TRBD1 matches at 12 bases. Trimming at V came to 4 bases and at J to 4 bases, leaving 5 bases not matched to a gene. The CDR3 has 15 residues. From germline, CDR1 is MNHEY and CDR2 SVGAGI. CDR3: CASSLGQGAGYEQYF. CDR3 sequence (DNA): TGTGCCAGCAGTTTGGGACAGGGGGCAGGGTACGAGCAGTACTTC.

The genes are TRBV7-9 and TRBJ2-1; 10 bases align to TRBD2. The germline V gene encodes CDR1 SEHNR and CDR2 FQNEAQ (reference sequence). The CDR3 sequence is 18 residues long. J was trimmed by 2 bases and V by 4 bases; bases with no gene match: 11. The CDR3 loop reads CASSSTSGRAGTYNEQFF. In DNA form, the CDR3 reads TGTGCCAGCAGCTCTACGAGCGGGAGGGCCGGGACCTACAATGAGCAGTTCTTC.

This sequence joins TRBV5-1 and TRBJ2-3; D unclear. V gave up 0 bases and J gave up 2 bases, with 7 bases separating them. Per the germline V gene, CDR1 is SGHRS and CDR2 is YFSETQ. The CDR3 spans 14 residues. CDR3 loop: CASSLDRFTDTQYF. The CDR3 coding sequence is TGCGCCAGCAGCTTGGACAGATTCACAGATACGCAGTATTTT.

The V gene is TRBV6-6, the J gene TRBJ2-2; D remains unclear. The CDR3 is made up of 12 amino acids. Germline V gene data show CDR1 as MNHNY and CDR2 as SVGAGI (reference sequence). The V gene lost 7 bases and the J gene lost 7 bases, with 10 bases spanning the gap. This CDR3 is CASTYAYGELFF. DNA for the CDR3: TGTGCCAGCACCTACGCGTACGGGGAGCTGTTTTTT.

V is TRBV6-5 and J is TRBJ2-1; 8 positions agree with TRBD1. CDR1 is MNHEY, CDR2 SVGAGI, per germline. Trimming removed 0 bases from V and 9 bases from J; junction bases left unmatched: 7. There are 15 residues in the CDR3. The CDR3 here is CASSYSTRGHGEQFF. CDR3 coding DNA: TGTGCCAGCAGTTACTCGACCAGGGGGCATGGTGAGCAGTTCTTC.

This chain connects TRBV9 to TRBJ2-3; 8 bases map to TRBD2. Germline assignment: CDR1 SGDLS and CDR2 YYNGEE. The V gene end was trimmed by 3 bases and the J gene end by 6 bases; junction bases not matched to a gene: 6. This CDR3 contains 14 residues. CDR3 sequence (DNA): TGTGCCAGCAGCGCGGGCGGGGGGCCGGATACGCAGTATTTT. Translated, it gives CASSAGGGPDTQYF.

This clone was picked up one time. The chain is built from TRBV28 and TRBJ1-1; D call uncertain. CDR3 size: 15 residues. V gave up 6 bases and J gave up 0 bases, with 14 bases separating them. Germline CDR1 MDHEN, CDR2 SYDVKM. This CDR3 is CASRGWAEVNTEAFF. CDR3 nucleotides: TGTGCCAGCAGGGGGTGGGCAGAAGTGAACACTGAAGCTTTCTTT.

V gene TRBV10-3 combines with J gene TRBJ2-3, with 9 nucleotides matching TRBD1. Unmatched junction bases numbered 8, after V lost 7 bases and J lost 6 bases. Germline lookup yields CDR1 ENHRY and CDR2 SYGVKD. This CDR3 has 14 residues. CDR3 protein: CAITDRGGPDTQYF. The DNA of the CDR3 is TGTGCCATCACCGACAGGGGGGGGCCGGATACGCAGTATTTT.

V and J are TRBV28 and TRBJ1-2; D uncertain. Germline CDR1 and CDR2: MDHEN and SYDVKM. The CDR3 totals 15 residues. V was trimmed by 3 bases and J by 8 bases, leaving 19 bases between them. CDR3 residues: CASSFVEGAPRGYTF. In DNA, the CDR3 is TGTGCCAGCAGTTTTGTAGAGGGTGCCCCGAGAGGCTACACCTTC.

This rearrangement joins TRBV9 to TRBJ1-5; 10 nucleotides match TRBD1. This CDR3 spans 15 amino acids. CDR1 and CDR2 (germline): SGDLS, YYNGEE. Losses at the gene ends were 4 bases for V and 2 bases for J; bases not matched to a gene: 3. DNA of the CDR3: TGTGCCAGCAGCCCTGGGACAGGGGGCAATCAGCCCCAGCATTTT. This codes for CASSPGTGGNQPQHF.

The V gene is TRBV9, the J gene TRBJ2-7; D is perhaps TRBD2 (6 bases). CDR3 length equals 14 residues. Trimming left V 0 bases short and J 2 bases short, with 9 bases between. The germline V gene encodes CDR1 SGDLS and CDR2 YYNGEE. Here the CDR3 DNA reads TGTGCCAGCAGCGTAGGACTAGAACCCTACGAGCAGTACTTC. This gives the protein CASSVGLEPYEQYF.

This clone was picked up one time. The chain carries TRBV29-1 and TRBJ2-2, with D possibly matching TRBD1 (5 bases). V shed 6 bases and J shed 1 base, with 6 bases lying between them. From germline, CDR1 is SQVTM and CDR2 ANQGSEA. The CDR3 sequence is 12 residues long. The CDR3: CSVTGNTGELFF. CDR3 DNA: TGCAGCGTAACAGGGAACACCGGGGAGCTGTTTTTT.

The chain uses TRBV9 and TRBJ2-3, with D unresolved. The CDR3 runs 16 residues. The V and J ends lost 0 bases and 4 bases respectively, with 15 bases between them. CDR1 is SGDLS, CDR2 YYNGEE, per germline. Here the CDR3 DNA reads TGTGCCAGCAGCGTAGAGTCAGCCACCACACCAGATACGCAGTATTTT. Encoded protein: CASSVESATTPDTQYF.